Each of the 17 T cell receptor beta chains below was sequenced from the same sample in a study of beta chain features in type 1 diabetes. Expressed TCRB transcripts were sequenced, since all the RNA that had been isolated was reverse transcribed. Sequenced by immunoSEQ multiplex PCR; TCRdb stores in-frame clones only, minus some. Of tens of thousands of clones listed, under 35% are singletons. The sample consisted of stem cell memory CD4+ T cells from blood. The receptors originated from a young woman in good health.

The J gene is TRBJ2-3, the V gene TRBV19; D possibly corresponds to TRBD1 (6 bases). The germline CDR1 and CDR2 sequences are LNHDA and SQIVND (reference sequence). This CDR3 has 12 amino acids. The V end lost 8 bases, the J end lost 0 bases, and 6 bases lay between the germline ends. The CDR3 sequence is CASGQSTDTQYF. CDR3 nucleotide sequence: TGTGCCAGTGGACAGAGCACAGATACGCAGTATTTT.

Here the CDR3 reads CAWSVGRNTIYF. CDR3 nucleotides: TGTGCCTGGAGTGTTGGGCGAAACACCATATATTTT. The chain joins TRBV30 to TRBJ1-3; D not resolved. Germline-derived CDR1 and CDR2 are GTSNPN and SVGIG (reference sequence). This CDR3 spans 12 amino acids. Trimming removed 0 bases at V and 5 bases at J, with 5 bases between.

The CDR3 is CAWSAPDRVETSLHF. CDR3 nucleotides: TGTGCCTGGAGTGCCCCGGACAGGGTTGAAACGTCCCTCCACTTT. This sequence joins TRBV30 and TRBJ1-6, with 8 bases aligning to TRBD1. This CDR3 is 15 amino acids long. From germline, CDR1 is GTSNPN and CDR2 SVGIG (reference sequence). J was trimmed by 14 bases and V by 1 base; bases with no gene match: 13.

The gene calls are TRBV7-6 and TRBJ1-4; tentatively, D is TRBD1 (5 bases). CDR3 length: 16 residues. CDR1 is SGHVS, CDR2 FNYEAQ, per germline. Trimming took 1 base from V and 4 from J, leaving 13 bases between them. The CDR3 nucleotides are TGTGCCAGCAGCTTAGTCCCGACAGCCCTTAATGAAAAACTGTTTTTT. This gives the protein CASSLVPTALNEKLFF.

This chain links TRBV5-1 with TRBJ1-1; no clear D. The V and J ends lost 3 bases and 1 base respectively, with 10 bases between them. This CDR3 spans 14 amino acids. CDR1 is SGHRS and CDR2 is YFSETQ in the germline V gene. The CDR3 region has the DNA TGCGCCAGCAGCTGGGCCGGGAGGAACACTGAAGCTTTCTTT. Protein: CASSWAGRNTEAFF.

The chain has TRBV2 and TRBJ2-5, with TRBD1 matching 9 bases. Germline V gene lookup returns CDR1 SNHLY and CDR2 FYNNEI. The trim removed 6 bases at V and 4 bases at J, leaving 9 bases unmatched. The CDR3 has 15 residues. In DNA form, the CDR3 reads TGTGCCAGCAGGAAACAGGGGGCTCGAGGAGAGACCCAGTACTTC. It yields the protein CASRKQGARGETQYF.

This clone was picked up many times. The rearrangement joins TRBV4-1 to TRBJ1-1, with 8 bases identical to TRBD1. V was clipped by 2 bases and J by 4 bases; unmatched bases: 6. Germline V lookup: CDR1 MGHRA, CDR2 YSYEKL. CDR3 size: 15 residues. CDR3 DNA: TGCGCCAGCAGCCAATGGACAGGGACAGGCACTGAAGCTTTCTTT. Amino acid sequence: CASSQWTGTGTEAFF.

This clone has more than one count but fewer than ten. The chain joins TRBV9 to TRBJ2-1; D possibly corresponds to TRBD1 (6 bases). The CDR3 sequence is 15 residues long. Per the germline V gene, CDR1 is SGDLS and CDR2 is YYNGEE. Trimming cost V 0 bases and J 7 bases, with 14 bases left between them. The CDR3 region is CASSVDVQGVNEQFF. The CDR3 region has the DNA TGTGCCAGCAGCGTAGACGTACAGGGAGTAAATGAGCAGTTCTTC. Looking up the rest from reference TRBV9 and TRBJ2-1 gives the full variable domain: DSGVTQTPKHLITATGQRVTLRCSPRSGDLSVYWYQQSLDQGLQFLIQYYNGEERAKGNILERFSAQQFPDLHSELNLSSLELGDSALYFCASSVDVQGVNEQFFGPGTRLTVL.

This clone came up a few times. The rearrangement uses TRBV6-6 and TRBJ2-4, with D possibly being TRBD1 (5 bases). The V gene's germline CDR1 is MNHNY and CDR2 SVGAGI (reference sequence). V was shortened by 4 bases and J by 6 bases, with 13 bases between the two germline ends. The CDR3 covers 14 residues. This chain's CDR3 is CASSSPTEPNIQYF. CDR3 in DNA: TGTGCCAGCAGTTCTCCGACAGAACCAAACATTCAGTACTTC.

CDR3 nucleotide sequence: TGTGCTAGTGGATCCGGGACAGGGGCCCGGCAGCCCCAGCATTTT. Its translation: CASGSGTGARQPQHF. The J gene is TRBJ1-5, the V gene TRBV12-5; 10 bases agree with TRBD1. The germline V gene encodes CDR1 LGHNT and CDR2 FRNRAP. With 6 bases clipped from V and 7 bases from J, the junction kept 9 bases outside the gene matches. This CDR3 is built from 15 residues.

The chain links TRBV29-1 to TRBJ1-2; 9 nucleotides align to TRBD1. The CDR3 is 13 residues long. J gave up 3 bases and V 4 bases, and 3 bases lay outside the gene matches. Germline V CDR1 and CDR2: SQVTM, ANQGSEA. CDR3 in DNA: TGCAGCGTTGGACAGGGGGGGTACTATGGCTACACCTTC. Its protein is CSVGQGGYYGYTF.

On this clone: Germline is not matched at one junction end, which may reflect a read error. The sample carries other DNA sequences with the same CDR3. This CDR3 reads CASQRVMNTEAFF. CDR3 bases: TGTGCCTCCCAACGGGTCATGAACACCGAAGCTTTCTTT. V usage is TRBV30 and J usage is TRBJ1-1; D unresolved. The CDR3 has 13 amino acids. Germline assignment: CDR1 GTSNPN and CDR2 SVGIG (reference sequence).

V gene TRBV29-1 combines with J gene TRBJ1-1; 7 bases line up with TRBD1. Looked up from germline, CDR1 is SQVTM and CDR2 is ANQGSEA. J was trimmed by 8 bases and V by 3 bases; bases with no gene match: 9. The CDR3 is 13 amino acids. CDR3 sequence reads: CSVDKTGSTEAFF. The CDR3 coding sequence is TGCAGCGTTGATAAGACAGGGTCTACCGAAGCTTTCTTT. The whole variable domain, filled in from reference TRBV29-1 and TRBJ1-1, reads SAVISQKPSRDICQRGTSLTIQCQVDSQVTMMFWYRQQPGQSLTLIATANQGSEATYESGFVIDKFPISRPNLTFSTLTVSNMSPEDSSIYLCSVDKTGSTEAFFGQGTRLTVV.

This clone has more than one count but fewer than ten. The rearrangement joins TRBV7-2 to TRBJ2-5, with D possibly TRBD1 on 5 matching bases. CDR1 SGHTA and CDR2 FQGNSA come from the germline V gene. The length of the CDR3 is 13 residues. Trimming removed 5 bases at V and 5 bases at J, with 12 bases between. CDR3 sequence: CASSLQGLETQYF. The CDR3 region has the DNA TGTGCCAGCAGCCTCCAGGGTTTGGAGACCCAGTACTTC.

This sequence joins TRBV4-2 and TRBJ2-3, with D possibly being TRBD2 (7 bases). This CDR3 region has 15 residues. Germline V gene sequence: CDR1 LGHNA, CDR2 YNFKEQ. The V gene lost 5 bases and the J gene lost 6 bases, with 18 bases spanning the gap. The CDR3 region has the DNA TGTGCCAGCAGCTCTTCGACGGGGGGCAGGGATACGCAGTATTTT. It yields the protein CASSSSTGGRDTQYF.

This chain links TRBV18 with TRBJ2-5; no reliable D call. V lost 2 bases to trimming and J lost 1 base, with 8 bases between them. This CDR3 contains 14 residues. Germline V gene data show CDR1 as KGHSH and CDR2 as LQKENI. CDR3 sequence: CASSPGVVQETQYF. The DNA of the CDR3 is TGTGCCAGCTCACCAGGAGTGGTCCAAGAGACCCAGTACTTC.

In this sample, this clone turned up a few times. This chain links TRBV5-1 with TRBJ2-2, with D perhaps matching TRBD2 (5 bases). This CDR3 is built from 14 residues. V dropped 3 bases and J dropped 8 bases, with 14 bases sitting between them. Germline CDR1 and CDR2: SGHRS and YFSETQ. CDR3 DNA: TGCGCCAGCAGCTGGGAGCCCTTCTGGGGGGAGCTGTTTTTT. Amino acid sequence: CASSWEPFWGELFF.